The T cell receptor (beta chain) described here comes from a study of OX40 agonist ivuxolimab in advanced cancers. Study context: A partial response was reached by three patients: one with hepatocellular carcinoma and two with cutaneous melanoma.

Assay: immunoSEQ multiplex PCR; the TCRdb copy retains only in-frame clones and omits some. Here the sample spans 77,000 or so clones, about 85% being singletons. V was pared by 6 bases and J by 4 bases, with 18 bases between. This CDR3 spans 15 amino acids. CDR1 and CDR2 (germline): MRHNA, SNTAGT. Here the sequenced sample was CD4+ or CD8+ T cells sorted from blood, taken in a trial of the OX40 agonist ivuxolimab. This receptor was identified in an adult with an advanced solid tumor such as melanoma, head and neck, liver or kidney cancer. The chain is built from TRBV6-4 and TRBJ1-2, with TRBD1 as a possible D gene (6 bases). The DNA for the CDR3 is TGTGCCAGCAGCCCGTCAGCGGGGGCTGTCTATGGCTACACCTTC. It yields the protein CASSPSAGAVYGYTF.